This T cell receptor beta chain originates from a study of control samples from healthy donors and cancer patients. The CDR3 is 12 amino acids. CDR1 is SGHRS, CDR2 YFSETQ, per germline. Trimming removed 1 base at V and 10 bases at J, with 9 bases between. Generated by immunoSEQ multiplex PCR, the TCRdb table keeps only in-frame clones and is missing some. The table shows 150,000 or so clones, with around 94% occurring only once. The chain is built from TRBV5-1 and TRBJ2-1, with a weak D call TRBD1 (5 bases). The sequence was obtained from a man between 35 and 55 years old in good health. What was sequenced was blood. The CDR3 coding sequence is TGCGCCAGCAGCTTGCAGGGTAGAGAGCAGTTCTTC. Translated, it gives CASSLQGREQFF.